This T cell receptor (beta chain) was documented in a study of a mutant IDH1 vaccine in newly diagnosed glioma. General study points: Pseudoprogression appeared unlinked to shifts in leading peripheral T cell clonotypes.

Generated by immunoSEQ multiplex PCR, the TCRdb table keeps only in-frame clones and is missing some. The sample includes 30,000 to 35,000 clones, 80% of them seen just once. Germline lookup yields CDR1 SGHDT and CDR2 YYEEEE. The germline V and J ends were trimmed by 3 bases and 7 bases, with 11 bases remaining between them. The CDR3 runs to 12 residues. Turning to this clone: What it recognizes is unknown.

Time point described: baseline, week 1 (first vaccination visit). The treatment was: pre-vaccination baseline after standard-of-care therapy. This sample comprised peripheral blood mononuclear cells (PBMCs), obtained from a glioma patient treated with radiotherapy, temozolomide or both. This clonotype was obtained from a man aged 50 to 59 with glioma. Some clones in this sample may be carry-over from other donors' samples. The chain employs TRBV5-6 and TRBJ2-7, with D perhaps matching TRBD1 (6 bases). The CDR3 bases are TGTGCCAGCAGCTACCAGGGGCGGGAGCAGTACTTC. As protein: CASSYQGREQYF.